This TCR beta chain was sequenced during a study of cytomegalovirus exposure and HLA in healthy donors. A note on this clone: Its antigen is still unknown.

PCR was performed using 60 Vbeta and 13 Jbeta primers. The protocol was immunoSEQ multiplex PCR, while the TCRdb copy is restricted to in-frame clones and leaves out a portion. Counted here are under 200,000 clones, around 80% occurring once; the ten biggest clones make up about 6.3%. The germline V gene encodes CDR1 SGHDN and CDR2 FVKESK. This CDR3 contains 14 residues. Trimming at V came to 3 bases and at J to 2 bases, leaving 3 bases not matched to a gene. Study results and caveats: A previous analysis found most TCR beta V segments productive roughly 90% or roughly 30% of the time. Reports indicate that TCR beta sequences accurately predicted the HLA-A and HLA-B alleles of most subjects. Associated with HLA alleles at 0.05 false discovery rate in a later analysis were about 17,000 TCR beta sequences.

This rearrangement joins TRBV14 to TRBJ2-7, with 8 bases matching TRBD1. Specimen: PBMCs. This sequence was found in a male donor in good health and CMV-seropositive. Here the CDR3 reads CASSHGQGTYEQYF. The CDR3 DNA follows: TGTGCCAGCAGCCACGGACAGGGTACCTACGAGCAGTACTTC.